These 19 T cell receptor beta chains came from one sample sequenced in a study of blood T cells in healthy people across ages. A sample-barcoded 5' primer and a J-beta primer mix were used in a second PCR of about 7 to 12 cycles. TCRdb itself ran the 5' RACE reads through MiXCR, one entry per CDR3 protein. This table has 630,000 or so distinct CDR3 sequences, 25% to 30% appearing once. The sample comprised blood. The receptors were gathered from a woman older than 75 in good health.

This clonotype was recorded a few times. The chain links TRBV6-1 to TRBJ2-3; 8 nucleotides agree with TRBD2. The CDR3 is 16 residues long. Germline CDR1 and CDR2: MNHNS and SASEGT. V dropped 4 bases and J dropped 4; count of bases not matched to a gene: 10. As DNA, the CDR3 is TGTGCCAGCAGTGGATCACGGGGGGGCACAGCAGATACGCAGTATTTT. Amino acids: CASSGSRGGTADTQYF.

In the case of this clonotype: Likely a read error: the CDR3 ends without its conserved phenylalanine or tryptophan. The chain couples TRBV7-2 to TRBJ2-1; no definite D call. The V end was cut by 5 bases, the J end by 10 bases, with 12 bases between. There are 12 residues in the CDR3. CDR1 is SGHTA, CDR2 FQGNSA, per germline. This CDR3 reads CASSRPRGEQFL. In DNA form, the CDR3 reads TGTGCCAGCAGCCGACCGAGAGGCGAGCAGTTCTTA.

The sample holds a few counts of this clonotype. A much bigger clone sits one base away, suggesting this may be a read error. V and J are TRBV6-6 and TRBJ2-1, with D tentatively TRBD1 (6 bases). Germline V gives CDR1 MNHNY, CDR2 SVGAGI (reference sequence). Trimming removed 8 bases at V and 13 bases at J, with 18 bases between. The CDR3 length is 12 residues. In DNA form, the CDR3 reads TGTGCCAGCTCCAGGACAGCAGAGACCCAGTTCTTC. This encodes CASSRTAETQFF.

In its sample, this clonotype was seen a few times. The germline gene is not matched at one end of the junction; a read error may be the cause. The rearrangement uses TRBV9 and TRBJ2-7, with D maybe TRBD1 (6 bases). The CDR3 sequence is 15 residues long. Germline CDR1 and CDR2: SGDLS and YYNGEE. CDR3 loop: CASGVRDKVGYEQYF. As DNA, the CDR3 is TGTGCCAGCGGCGTAAGGGACAAAGTGGGTTACGAGCAGTACTTC.

Turning to this clonotype: A much larger clone differs from this one at a single base, so this may be a read error. This chain links TRBV20-1 with TRBJ2-7; 7 bases agree with TRBD2. CDR3 length: 14 residues. CDR1 DFQATT and CDR2 SNEGSKA come from the germline V gene (reference sequence). V lost 5 bases and J lost 5; bases outside the gene matches: 12. The DNA of the CDR3 is TGCAGTGCTGGCTCCGGGGGGAACGGGGACGAGCAGTACTTC. Encoded protein: CSAGSGGNGDEQYF.

This clonotype came up many times. This sequence joins TRBV11-2 and TRBJ1-2; 7 nucleotides agree with TRBD1. J gave up 8 bases and V 0 bases, and 6 bases lay outside the gene matches. The germline V gene encodes CDR1 SGHAT and CDR2 FQNNGV. The CDR3 is 14 residues long. Here the CDR3 DNA reads TGTGCCAGCAGCTTAGAGAGGGGGCTGGGGGGCTACACCTTC. This translates into CASSLERGLGGYTF.

This clonotype was recorded many times. The V and J genes are TRBV4-2 and TRBJ2-7; TRBD2 matches 10 bases. J gave up 1 base and V 1 base, and 10 bases lay outside the gene matches. This CDR3 comprises 18 residues. From germline, CDR1 is LGHNA and CDR2 YNFKEQ. The CDR3 region is CASSQAVAGGPISYEQYF. CDR3 DNA: TGTGCCAGCAGCCAAGCGGTAGCGGGGGGCCCGATTTCCTACGAGCAGTACTTC.

The chain recombines TRBV27 with TRBJ2-1; D gene uncertain. With 6 bases removed from V and 4 bases from J, the gap between germline ends came to 7 bases. CDR1 and CDR2 (germline): MNHEY, SMNVEV (reference sequence). The CDR3 is 12 residues long. The CDR3: CASRAPYNEQFF. CDR3 bases: TGTGCCAGCAGAGCCCCTTACAATGAGCAGTTCTTC.

This clonotype was detected ten times or more. This rearrangement joins TRBV5-1 to TRBJ2-1, with 8 positions matching TRBD2. The V and J ends lost 3 bases and 5 bases, in that order; junction bases with no gene match: 4. The CDR3 contains 14 residues. CDR1 is SGHRS, CDR2 YFSETQ, per germline. CDR3 nucleotides: TGCGCCAGCAGCTGGGGACTAGACCACAATGAGCAGTTCTTC. It specifies CASSWGLDHNEQFF.

This clonotype was counted ten times or more. The V and J genes are TRBV6-5 and TRBJ2-1; D remains ambiguous. V shed 0 bases and J shed 4 bases, with 7 bases lying between them. The CDR3 totals 14 residues. Germline CDR1 is MNHEY and CDR2 is SVGAGI. The CDR3 loop is CASSYSNGYNEQFF. CDR3 sequence (DNA): TGTGCCAGCAGTTACTCGAATGGTTACAATGAGCAGTTCTTC.

This clonotype was detected ten times or more. CDR3 loop: CSATGQVDLTDTQYF. The CDR3 DNA reads TGCAGTGCTACGGGACAGGTCGATCTCACAGATACGCAGTATTTT. The chain has TRBV20-1 and TRBJ2-3, with 8 bases lining up with TRBD1. Looked up from germline, CDR1 is DFQATT and CDR2 is SNEGSKA (reference sequence). V lost 4 bases to trimming and J lost 2 bases; unmatched junction nucleotides: 8. The CDR3 runs 15 residues.

This clonotype was counted many times. The chain uses TRBV7-2 and TRBJ2-3; the match to TRBD1 covers 8 bases. The CDR3 runs 14 residues. The germline CDR1 and CDR2 sequences are SGHTA and FQGNSA. Germline trimming cut 6 bases from V and 6 bases from J; bases unmatched to any gene: 8. The CDR3 here is CASSSGGTGDTQYF. Here the CDR3 DNA reads TGTGCCAGCAGTTCAGGGGGCACCGGTGATACGCAGTATTTT.

This clonotype was seen repeatedly, ten times or more. The chain employs TRBV7-9 and TRBJ1-2, with TRBD1 as a possible D gene (5 bases). V lost 5 bases, J lost 6 bases, and 16 bases lay in between. Germline assignment: CDR1 SEHNR and CDR2 FQNEAQ (reference sequence). There are 14 residues in the CDR3. The CDR3 spells CASSPGEGLDGYTF. The DNA of the CDR3 is TGTGCCAGCAGCCCTGGGGAGGGGCTCGATGGCTACACCTTC.

Remarks on this clonotype: This sequence may be a read error, since a much larger clone differs from it by one base. V gene TRBV3-1 combines with J gene TRBJ2-7, with D perhaps matching TRBD1 or TRBD2 (5 bases each). The germline V gene encodes CDR1 LGHDT and CDR2 YNNKEL (reference sequence). CDR3 size: 15 residues. Trimming cost V 2 bases and J 9 bases, with 20 bases left between them. CDR3 residues: CASSQPGRRPRGQYF. In nucleotides, the CDR3 is TGTGCCAGCAGCCAACCGGGACGAAGACCTCGGGGGCAGTACTTC.

This clonotype was observed many times. The V and J genes are TRBV6-6 and TRBJ2-5; D uncertain. The CDR3 consists of 13 residues. V gave up 3 bases and J gave up 3 bases, with 8 bases separating them. Germline CDR1 MNHNY, CDR2 SVGAGI (reference sequence). CDR3 loop: CASSYPREETQYF. Here the CDR3 DNA reads TGTGCCAGCAGTTATCCTCGGGAAGAGACCCAGTACTTC.

Ten or more counts support this clonotype. The chain couples TRBV2 to TRBJ2-7; TRBD1 might be the D (5 bases). V shed 6 bases and J shed 3 bases, with 18 bases lying between them. The germline gives CDR1 SNHLY, CDR2 FYNNEI. The CDR3 runs 15 residues. The CDR3 loop is CASRPNSGNLYEQYF. CDR3 in DNA: TGTGCCAGCAGGCCCAATTCAGGGAACCTCTACGAGCAGTACTTC.

As regards this clonotype: A single base separates this from a much larger clone, so it may be a read error. V usage is TRBV25-1 and J usage is TRBJ1-2; 8 positions match TRBD1. The ends lost 2 bases at V and 1 base at J; junction bases unmatched: 3. Per germline, CDR1 MGHDK and CDR2 SYGVNS. The CDR3 runs to 15 residues. The CDR3 nucleotides read TGTGCCAGCAGTGAAACAGGGGGAATTAACTATGGCTACACCTTC. It specifies CASSETGGINYGYTF.

This clonotype turned up a few times. The chain recombines TRBV7-2 with TRBJ2-1, with a tentative D call TRBD2 (5 bases). Trimming pared 5 bases from V and 12 bases from J, leaving 11 bases between. Germline-derived CDR1 and CDR2 are SGHTA and FQGNSA. The CDR3 has 11 amino acids. The CDR3 region has the DNA TGTGCCAGCAGCCTCGAGGGTGGGCAGTTCTTC. It yields the protein CASSLEGGQFF.

Concerning this clonotype itself: An end of the junction does not agree with germline; a read error may underlie this. This chain connects TRBV12-3 or TRBV12-4 to TRBJ2-3; 11 bases are shared with TRBD2. This CDR3 is 15 amino acids long. CDR3 coding DNA: TGTGCCAGCTCTAGCGGGGGGACTAGAACAGATGCGCAGTATTTT. Residues: CASSSGGTRTDAQYF.